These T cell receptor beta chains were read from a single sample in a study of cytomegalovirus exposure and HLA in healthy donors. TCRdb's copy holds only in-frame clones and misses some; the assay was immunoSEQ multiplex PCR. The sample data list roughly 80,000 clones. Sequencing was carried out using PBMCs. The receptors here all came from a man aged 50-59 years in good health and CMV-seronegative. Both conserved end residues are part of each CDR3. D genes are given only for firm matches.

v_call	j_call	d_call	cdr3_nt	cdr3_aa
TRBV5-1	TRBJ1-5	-	TGCGCCAGCAGCTTGGGCGGCCAAAGCAATCAGCCCCAGCATTTT	CASSLGGQSNQPQHF
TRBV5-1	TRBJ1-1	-	TGCGCCAGCAGCTTGGATTCCGGGGGCACTGAAGCTTTCTTT	CASSLDSGGTEAFF
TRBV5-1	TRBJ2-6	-	TGCGCCAGCAGCTTTTCTATTTCTGGGGCCAACGTCCTGACTTTC	CASSFSISGANVLTF
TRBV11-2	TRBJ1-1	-	TGTGCCAGCAGCTTAGCTCGGGGTAACACTGAAGCTTTCTTT	CASSLARGNTEAFF
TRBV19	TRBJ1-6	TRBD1	TGTGCCAGTAGTACAGACAGGGTTAGATCACCCCTCCACTTT	CASSTDRVRSPLHF
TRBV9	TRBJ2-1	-	TGTGCCAGCAGCGACCGGGAGTACAATGAGCAGTTCTTC	CASSDREYNEQFF
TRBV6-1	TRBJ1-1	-	TGTGCCAGCCATGGAGCGAACACTGAAGCTTTCTTT	CASHGANTEAFF
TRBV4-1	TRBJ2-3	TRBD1	TGCGCCAGCAGCCATGGTGACAGGGCAACAGATACGCAGTATTTT	CASSHGDRATDTQYF
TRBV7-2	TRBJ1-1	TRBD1	TGTGCCAGCAGCTTAAGATACAGGGGCAACACTGAAGCTTTCTTT	CASSLRYRGNTEAFF
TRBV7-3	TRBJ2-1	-	TGTGCCAGCAGCTTAACCCAGTACAATGAGCAGTTCTTC	CASSLTQYNEQFF
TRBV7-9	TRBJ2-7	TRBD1	TGTGCCAGCAGCATAGAAAATTTACAGGGGGCGGACTCCTACGAGCAGTACTTC	CASSIENLQGADSYEQYF
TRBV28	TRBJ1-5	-	TGTGCCAGCAGTTCCAGGCTCTCAATCAACTCCAAGGAACCCCAGCATTTT	CASSSRLSINSKEPQHF
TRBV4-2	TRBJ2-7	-	TGTGCCAGCAGCCAAAGCTCAGACTTCGCCTACGAGCAGTACTTC	CASSQSSDFAYEQYF
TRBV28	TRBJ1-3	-	TGTGCCAGCAGCCCTCTCCGGGACACCATATATTTT	CASSPLRDTIYF
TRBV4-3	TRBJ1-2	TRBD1	TGCGCCAGCAGCCAACAACGAGACAGGGGGCGAGGTGGCTACACCTTC	CASSQQRDRGRGGYTF
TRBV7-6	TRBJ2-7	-	TGTGCCAGCAGCTTAGTGCAGGGGCCCGCCTACGAGCAGTACTTC	CASSLVQGPAYEQYF
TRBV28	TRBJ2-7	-	TGTGCCAGCAGTTTATCCCTAACAGGGTATCAGTACGAGCAGTACTTC	CASSLSLTGYQYEQYF
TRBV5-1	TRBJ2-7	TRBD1	TGCGCCAGCAGCTTAGGGACAGGGGGGCCCTACGAGCAGTACTTC	CASSLGTGGPYEQYF
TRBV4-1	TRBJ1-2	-	TGCGCCAGCAGACCGGGACTGACCGGCTATGGCTACACCTTC	CASRPGLTGYGYTF
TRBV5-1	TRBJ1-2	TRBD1	TGCGCCAGCAGCTTGGGGGACAGGGGGCGATTTGGCTACACCTTC	CASSLGDRGRFGYTF
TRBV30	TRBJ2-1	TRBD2	TGTGCCTGGAGTGCCGCTAGCGGGGGGATGGATGAGCAGTTCTTC	CAWSAASGGMDEQFF
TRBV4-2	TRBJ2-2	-	TGTGCCAGCAGCCAGAGCAACACCGGGGAGCTGTTTTTT	CASSQSNTGELFF
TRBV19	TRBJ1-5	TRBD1	TGTGCCAGTGAAGACAGGGGCAGCAATCAGCCCCAGCATTTT	CASEDRGSNQPQHF
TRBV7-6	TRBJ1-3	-	TGTGCCAGCAGCCTTATGCCAGGGAGGGACTCTGGAAACACCATATATTTT	CASSLMPGRDSGNTIYF
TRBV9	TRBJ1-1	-	TGTGCCAGCAGCTTAGCGACAAGGAACACTGAAGCTTTCTTT	CASSLATRNTEAFF
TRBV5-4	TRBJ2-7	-	TGTGCCAGCAGCTTGGCCAATTACGAGCAGTACTTC	CASSLANYEQYF
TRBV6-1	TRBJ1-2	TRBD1	TGTGCCAGCAGGGGGACAGGGCCGAACTATGGCTACACCTTC	CASRGTGPNYGYTF
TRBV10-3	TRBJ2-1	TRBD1	TGTGCCAGCCGGGGACAGATGGGGTACAATGAGCAGTTCTTC	CASRGQMGYNEQFF
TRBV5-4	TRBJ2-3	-	TGTGCCAGCAGCCGGGCGGGGCAGCAAGCAGATACGCAGTATTTT	CASSRAGQQADTQYF
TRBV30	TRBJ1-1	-	TGTGCCTGGAGTGTATTCATCTCCGGTAACACTGAAGCTTTCTTT	CAWSVFISGNTEAFF
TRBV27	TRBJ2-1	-	TGTGCCAGCAGTACCGTTACTCCCTTTCCCTACAATGAGCAGTTCTTC	CASSTVTPFPYNEQFF